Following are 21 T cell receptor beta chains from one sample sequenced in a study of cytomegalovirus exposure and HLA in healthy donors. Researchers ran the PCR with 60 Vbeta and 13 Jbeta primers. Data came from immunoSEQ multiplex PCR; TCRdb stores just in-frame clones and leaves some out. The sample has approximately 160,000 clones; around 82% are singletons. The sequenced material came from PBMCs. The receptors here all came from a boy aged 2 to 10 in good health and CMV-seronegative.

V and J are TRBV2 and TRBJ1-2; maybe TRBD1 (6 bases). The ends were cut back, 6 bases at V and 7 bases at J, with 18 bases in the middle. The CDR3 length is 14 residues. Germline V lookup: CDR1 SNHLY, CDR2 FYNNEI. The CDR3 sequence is CASSVERGASGYTF. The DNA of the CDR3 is TGTGCCAGCAGCGTAGAGCGGGGGGCATCTGGCTACACCTTC.

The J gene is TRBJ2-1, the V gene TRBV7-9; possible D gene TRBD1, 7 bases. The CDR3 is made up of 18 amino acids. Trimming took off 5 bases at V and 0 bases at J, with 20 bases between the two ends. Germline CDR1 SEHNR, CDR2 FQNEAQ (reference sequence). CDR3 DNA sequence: TGTGCCAGCAGCGCGTCGACAGGGAGGTATTACTCCTACAATGAGCAGTTCTTC. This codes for CASSASTGRYYSYNEQFF.

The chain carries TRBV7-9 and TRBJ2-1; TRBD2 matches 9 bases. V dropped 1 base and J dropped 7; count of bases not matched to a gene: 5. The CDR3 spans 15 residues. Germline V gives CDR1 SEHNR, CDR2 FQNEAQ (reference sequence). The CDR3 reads CASSLGVAGVNEQFF. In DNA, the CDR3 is TGTGCCAGCAGCTTAGGAGTAGCGGGAGTAAATGAGCAGTTCTTC.

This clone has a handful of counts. CDR3 loop: CASSQVDLISYNEQFF. DNA for the CDR3: TGCGCCAGCAGCCAAGTGGACTTAATCTCCTACAATGAGCAGTTCTTC. The chain links TRBV4-1 to TRBJ2-1; TRBD2 might be the D (5 bases). Germline loops: CDR1 MGHRA, CDR2 YSYEKL. The CDR3 sequence is 16 residues long. Trimming took off 1 base at V and 0 bases at J, with 10 bases between the two ends.

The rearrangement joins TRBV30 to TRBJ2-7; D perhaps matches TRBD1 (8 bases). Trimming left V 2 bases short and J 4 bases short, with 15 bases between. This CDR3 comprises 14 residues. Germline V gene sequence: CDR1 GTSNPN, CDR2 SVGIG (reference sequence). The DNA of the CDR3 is TGTGCCTGGAGTACAGGGGGGGGTCCATACGAGCAGTACTTC. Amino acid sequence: CAWSTGGGPYEQYF.

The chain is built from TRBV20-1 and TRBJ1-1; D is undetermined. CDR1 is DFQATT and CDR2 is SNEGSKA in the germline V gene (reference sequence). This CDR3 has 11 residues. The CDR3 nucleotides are TGCAGCCCTGGGCTGAACACTGAAGCTTTCTTT. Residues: CSPGLNTEAFF.

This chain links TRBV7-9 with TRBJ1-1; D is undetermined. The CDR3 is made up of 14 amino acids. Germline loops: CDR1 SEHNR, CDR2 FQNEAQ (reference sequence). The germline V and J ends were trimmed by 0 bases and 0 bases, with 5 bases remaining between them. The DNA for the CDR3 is TGTGCCAGCAGCTTAGCGAGGGTGAACACTGAAGCTTTCTTT. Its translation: CASSLARVNTEAFF.

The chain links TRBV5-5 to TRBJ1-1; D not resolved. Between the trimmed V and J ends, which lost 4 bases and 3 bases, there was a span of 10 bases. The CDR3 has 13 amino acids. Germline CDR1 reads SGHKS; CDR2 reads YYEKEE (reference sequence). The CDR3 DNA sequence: TGTGCCAGCAGCCGGACTGGGGACACTGAAGCTTTCTTT. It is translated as CASSRTGDTEAFF. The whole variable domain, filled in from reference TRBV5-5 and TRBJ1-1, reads DAGVTQSPTHLIKTRGQQVTLRCSPISGHKSVSWYQQVLGQGPQFIFQYYEKEERGRGNFPDRFSARQFPNYSSELNVNALLLGDSALYLCASSRTGDTEAFFGQGTRLTVV.

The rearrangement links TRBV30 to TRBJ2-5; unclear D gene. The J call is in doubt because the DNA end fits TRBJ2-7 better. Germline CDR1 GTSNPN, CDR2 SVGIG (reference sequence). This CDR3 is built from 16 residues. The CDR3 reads CAWSVRLGRDSYEQYF. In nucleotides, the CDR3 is TGTGCCTGGAGTGTACGATTGGGTAGGGACTCCTACGAGCAGTACTTC.

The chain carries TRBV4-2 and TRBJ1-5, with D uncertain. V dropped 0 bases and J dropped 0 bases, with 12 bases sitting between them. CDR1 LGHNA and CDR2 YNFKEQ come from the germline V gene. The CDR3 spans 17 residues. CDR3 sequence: CASSQDGRADSNQPQHF. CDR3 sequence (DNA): TGTGCCAGCAGCCAAGATGGGAGGGCAGATAGCAATCAGCCCCAGCATTTT.

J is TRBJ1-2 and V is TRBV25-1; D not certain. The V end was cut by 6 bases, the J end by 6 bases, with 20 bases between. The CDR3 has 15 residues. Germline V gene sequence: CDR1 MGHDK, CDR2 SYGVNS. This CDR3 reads CASSPMPGELDGYTF. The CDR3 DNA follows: TGTGCCAGCAGCCCAATGCCGGGAGAACTGGATGGCTACACCTTC.

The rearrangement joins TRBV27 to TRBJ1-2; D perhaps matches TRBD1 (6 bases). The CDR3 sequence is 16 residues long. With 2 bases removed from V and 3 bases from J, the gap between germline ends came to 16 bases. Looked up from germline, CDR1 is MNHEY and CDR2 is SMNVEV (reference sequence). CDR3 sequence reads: CASSLSQGFSYYGYTF. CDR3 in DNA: TGTGCCAGCAGTTTAAGTCAGGGGTTCTCTTACTATGGCTACACCTTC.

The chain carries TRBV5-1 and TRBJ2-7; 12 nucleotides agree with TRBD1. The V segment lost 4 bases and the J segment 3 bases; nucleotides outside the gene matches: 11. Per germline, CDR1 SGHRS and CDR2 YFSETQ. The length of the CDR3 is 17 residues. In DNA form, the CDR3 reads TGCGCCAGCAGCGCCGGGACAGGGGGCGATTTGTTCTACGAGCAGTACTTC. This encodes CASSAGTGGDLFYEQYF.

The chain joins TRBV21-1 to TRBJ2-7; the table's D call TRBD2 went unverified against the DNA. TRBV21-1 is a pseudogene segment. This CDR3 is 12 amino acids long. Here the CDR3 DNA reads TGTGCCAGCAGGCCGAGGGGAGGGGAGCAGTACTTC. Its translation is CASRPRGGEQYF.

The CDR3 DNA follows: TGTGCCATCAGTGAGTCGGGGGACAGGGGCTTCTACAATGAGCAGTTCTTC. Protein product: CAISESGDRGFYNEQFF. The chain has TRBV10-3 and TRBJ2-1, with TRBD1 matching 10 bases. Per the germline V gene, CDR1 is ENHRY and CDR2 is SYGVKD. CDR3 size: 17 residues. J gave up 3 bases and V 0 bases, and 5 bases lay outside the gene matches.

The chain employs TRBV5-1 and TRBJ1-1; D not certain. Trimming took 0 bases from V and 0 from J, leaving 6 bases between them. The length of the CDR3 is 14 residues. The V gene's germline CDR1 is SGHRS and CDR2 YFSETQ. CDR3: CASSLGALNTEAFF. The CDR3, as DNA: TGCGCCAGCAGCTTGGGGGCCCTGAACACTGAAGCTTTCTTT.

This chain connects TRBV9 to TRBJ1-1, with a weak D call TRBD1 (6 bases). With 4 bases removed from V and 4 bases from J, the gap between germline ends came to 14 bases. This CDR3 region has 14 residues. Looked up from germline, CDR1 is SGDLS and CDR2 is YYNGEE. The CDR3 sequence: CASSPAGGRTEAFF. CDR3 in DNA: TGTGCCAGCAGCCCCGCCGGGGGGCGCACTGAAGCTTTCTTT.

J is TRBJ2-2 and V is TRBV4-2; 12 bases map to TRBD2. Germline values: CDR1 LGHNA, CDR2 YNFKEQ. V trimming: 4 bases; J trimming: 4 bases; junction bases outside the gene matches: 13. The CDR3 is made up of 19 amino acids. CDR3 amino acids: CASSPLGLAGGLATGELFF. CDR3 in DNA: TGTGCCAGCAGCCCCTTGGGGCTAGCGGGAGGGCTGGCCACCGGGGAGCTGTTTTTT.

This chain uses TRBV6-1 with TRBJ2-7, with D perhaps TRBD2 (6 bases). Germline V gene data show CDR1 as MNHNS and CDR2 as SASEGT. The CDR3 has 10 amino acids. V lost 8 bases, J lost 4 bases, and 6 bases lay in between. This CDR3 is CASGGYEQYF. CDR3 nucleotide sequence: TGTGCCAGCGGGGGGTACGAGCAGTACTTC.

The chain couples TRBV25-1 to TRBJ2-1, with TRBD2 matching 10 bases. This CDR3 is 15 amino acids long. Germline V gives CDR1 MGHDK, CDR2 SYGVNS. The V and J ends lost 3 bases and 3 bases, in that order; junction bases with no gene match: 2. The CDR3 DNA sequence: TGTGCCAGCAGTGATTCTAGCGGGAGCTACAATGAGCAGTTCTTC. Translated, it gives CASSDSSGSYNEQFF.

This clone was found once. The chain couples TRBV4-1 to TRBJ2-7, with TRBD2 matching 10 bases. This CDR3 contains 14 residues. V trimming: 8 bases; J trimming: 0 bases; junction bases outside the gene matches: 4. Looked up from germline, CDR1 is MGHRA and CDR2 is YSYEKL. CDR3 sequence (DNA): TGCGCCAGCGGTCCTAGCGGGAGCTCCTACGAGCAGTACTTC. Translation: CASGPSGSSYEQYF.